Listed below are T cell receptor beta chains from one sample, sequenced in a study of T-cell reconstitution after alpha-beta-depleted transplantation in children. MiXCR, run by TCRdb on the PCR reads, gives a single entry per CDR3 protein. The sample has some 340,000 distinct CDR3 sequences; approximately 10% are singletons. The sequencing used PBMCs from the stem cell graft donor, collected from the stem cell graft. Receptors were obtained from a human donor who donated a stem cell graft to a child with acute lymphoblastic leukemia. Both conserved end residues are part of each CDR3. Each record gives: D gene, J gene, V gene, CDR3 protein. D genes are given only for firm matches.

D gene: TRBD2
J gene: TRBJ2-2
V gene: TRBV4-1
CDR3 protein: CASSWTSGANTGELFF

D gene: TRBD2
J gene: TRBJ2-3
V gene: TRBV5-1
CDR3 protein: CASSSWVLAGGPGGTDTQYF

D gene: NA
J gene: TRBJ2-1
V gene: TRBV12-3/TRBV12-4
CDR3 protein: CASSFGVTAIYNEQFF

D gene: NA
J gene: TRBJ1-5
V gene: TRBV15
CDR3 protein: CATSREAGVGRYSNQPQHF

D gene: TRBD1
J gene: TRBJ2-7
V gene: TRBV5-1
CDR3 protein: CASSVSRQGAAEQYF

D gene: TRBD2
J gene: TRBJ2-7
V gene: TRBV10-1
CDR3 protein: CASSEPPGLAGGPYEQYF

D gene: NA
J gene: TRBJ2-1
V gene: TRBV20-1
CDR3 protein: CSARVPRLAHNEQFF

D gene: NA
J gene: TRBJ2-1
V gene: TRBV6-5
CDR3 protein: CASRYSQSTGGGSKFF

D gene: TRBD1
J gene: TRBJ2-1
V gene: TRBV5-1
CDR3 protein: CASSLDGTGGYNEQFF

D gene: TRBD1
J gene: TRBJ1-5
V gene: TRBV12-3/TRBV12-4
CDR3 protein: CASSSTSGGDGNQPQHF

D gene: TRBD1
J gene: TRBJ2-1
V gene: TRBV20-1
CDR3 protein: CSASDRARSTYNEQFF

D gene: TRBD2
J gene: TRBJ2-1
V gene: TRBV19
CDR3 protein: CASRPSLAGVREQFF

D gene: TRBD2
J gene: TRBJ2-7
V gene: TRBV20-1
CDR3 protein: CSASPASGYEQYF

D gene: TRBD2
J gene: TRBJ2-1
V gene: TRBV28
CDR3 protein: CASSSLKLAGMLNEQFF

D gene: TRBD1
J gene: TRBJ1-5
V gene: TRBV20-1
CDR3 protein: CSARAHWGDRGPQPQHF

D gene: NA
J gene: TRBJ2-3
V gene: TRBV7-3
CDR3 protein: CASSPVVGVPDTQYF

D gene: TRBD2
J gene: TRBJ2-3
V gene: TRBV27
CDR3 protein: CASSRRLAGGSTDTQYF

D gene: NA
J gene: TRBJ2-3
V gene: TRBV6-2/TRBV6-3
CDR3 protein: CASGGSGTDTQYF

D gene: NA
J gene: TRBJ2-1
V gene: TRBV15
CDR3 protein: CATSSRWGGWGNEQFF

D gene: NA
J gene: TRBJ2-7
V gene: TRBV7-2
CDR3 protein: CASSLESSRSYEQYF

D gene: TRBD1
J gene: TRBJ1-2
V gene: TRBV5-1
CDR3 protein: CASSTGQGVVDGYTF

D gene: NA
J gene: TRBJ2-7
V gene: TRBV28
CDR3 protein: CASSWDGLTYEQYF

D gene: TRBD1
J gene: TRBJ1-5
V gene: TRBV6-2/TRBV6-3
CDR3 protein: CASSYSSGTGTKRSNQPQHF

D gene: TRBD2
J gene: TRBJ2-1
V gene: TRBV7-3
CDR3 protein: CASSLKGGTSGRANEQFF

D gene: NA
J gene: TRBJ2-7
V gene: TRBV5-1
CDR3 protein: CASSLNPKPRDTSYEQYF

D gene: NA
J gene: TRBJ2-1
V gene: TRBV7-3
CDR3 protein: CASSTTANNEQFF

D gene: TRBD2
J gene: TRBJ2-1
V gene: TRBV7-2
CDR3 protein: CASSTTSLTGNNEQFF

D gene: TRBD1
J gene: TRBJ1-1
V gene: TRBV20-1
CDR3 protein: CSAMTGKGTEAFF

D gene: TRBD2
J gene: TRBJ2-3
V gene: TRBV7-2
CDR3 protein: CASSSSGRISTDTQYF

D gene: NA
J gene: TRBJ1-1
V gene: TRBV27
CDR3 protein: CASSLSRMNTEAFF

D gene: NA
J gene: TRBJ2-2
V gene: TRBV9
CDR3 protein: CASSVVWATGELFF

D gene: TRBD2
J gene: TRBJ2-1
V gene: TRBV11-3
CDR3 protein: CASSHPGGGSYNEQFF

D gene: TRBD1
J gene: TRBJ1-5
V gene: TRBV5-6
CDR3 protein: CASSLGQGAQPQHF

D gene: TRBD2
J gene: TRBJ2-1
V gene: TRBV7-9
CDR3 protein: CASSSRGSGAYNEQFF

D gene: NA
J gene: TRBJ2-3
V gene: TRBV19
CDR3 protein: CASSTVGSGRTDTQYF

D gene: NA
J gene: TRBJ2-7
V gene: TRBV29-1
CDR3 protein: CSVEDGIDPGTYEQYF

D gene: NA
J gene: TRBJ2-3
V gene: TRBV28
CDR3 protein: CASSLLADSLPSTDTQYF

D gene: NA
J gene: TRBJ1-4
V gene: TRBV7-9
CDR3 protein: CASSPTWRNRKNEKLFF

D gene: TRBD2
J gene: TRBJ2-2
V gene: TRBV10-3
CDR3 protein: CAISSGINTGELFF

D gene: NA
J gene: TRBJ2-7
V gene: TRBV5-1
CDR3 protein: CASSLGDSAYEQYF

D gene: NA
J gene: TRBJ2-1
V gene: TRBV20-1
CDR3 protein: CSARDRAGRSHEQFF

D gene: NA
J gene: TRBJ2-1
V gene: TRBV15
CDR3 protein: CATSSTQGFPYNEQFF

D gene: NA
J gene: TRBJ1-1
V gene: TRBV15
CDR3 protein: CATSRDPNTEAFF

D gene: NA
J gene: TRBJ2-7
V gene: TRBV5-1
CDR3 protein: CASSLAWGYEQYF

D gene: TRBD2
J gene: TRBJ2-1
V gene: TRBV6-2/TRBV6-3
CDR3 protein: CASRLTSGEDNEQFF

D gene: NA
J gene: TRBJ1-1
V gene: TRBV20-1
CDR3 protein: CSARDTGVEAFF

D gene: NA
J gene: TRBJ1-5
V gene: TRBV6-1
CDR3 protein: CASSGNGNQPQHF

D gene: NA
J gene: TRBJ2-7
V gene: TRBV6-5
CDR3 protein: CASSYELTSSYEQYF

D gene: NA
J gene: TRBJ2-6
V gene: TRBV29-1
CDR3 protein: CSAAVTGANVLTF

D gene: NA
J gene: TRBJ2-1
V gene: TRBV29-1
CDR3 protein: CSVTGDGLMDTYNEQFF

D gene: TRBD2
J gene: TRBJ2-1
V gene: TRBV6-2/TRBV6-3
CDR3 protein: CASSRSGRALYNEQFF

D gene: TRBD2
J gene: TRBJ2-7
V gene: TRBV7-6
CDR3 protein: CASSHAPSGSGAYEQYF

D gene: TRBD2
J gene: TRBJ2-1
V gene: TRBV7-3
CDR3 protein: CASSPTSGHNEQFF